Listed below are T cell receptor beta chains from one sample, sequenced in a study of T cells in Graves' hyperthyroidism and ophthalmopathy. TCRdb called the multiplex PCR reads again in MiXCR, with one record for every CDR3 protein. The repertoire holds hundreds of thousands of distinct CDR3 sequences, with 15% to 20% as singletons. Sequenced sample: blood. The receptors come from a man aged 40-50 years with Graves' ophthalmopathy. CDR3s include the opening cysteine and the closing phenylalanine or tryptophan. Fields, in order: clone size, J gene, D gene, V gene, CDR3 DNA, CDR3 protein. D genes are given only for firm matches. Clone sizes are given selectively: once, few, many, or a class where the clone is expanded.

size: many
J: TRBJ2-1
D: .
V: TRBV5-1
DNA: TGCGCCAGCAGCTTGGGCGGGATGGGCCTGGAGGAGCAGTTCTTC
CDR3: CASSLGGMGLEEQFF

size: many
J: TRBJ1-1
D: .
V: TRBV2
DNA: TGTGCCAGCAGGGGGACCATGAACACTGAAGCTTTCTTT
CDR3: CASRGTMNTEAFF

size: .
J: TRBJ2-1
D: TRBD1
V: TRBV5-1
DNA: TGCGCCAGCAGCTCGACAGGGTTGGGTGAGCAGTTCTTC
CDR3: CASSSTGLGEQFF

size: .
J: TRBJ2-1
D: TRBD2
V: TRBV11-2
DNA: TGTGCCAGCGGATACCCCCCTACCGGGACTAGCGGGACTCACTACAATGAGCAGTTCTTC
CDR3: CASGYPPTGTSGTHYNEQFF

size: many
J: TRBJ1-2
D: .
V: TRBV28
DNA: TGTGCCAGCAGTACGCAGGGATATGGCTACACCTTC
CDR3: CASSTQGYGYTF

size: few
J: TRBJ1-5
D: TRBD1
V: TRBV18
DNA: TGTGCCAGCTCACCAGGACAGGGGACCGATCAGCCCCAGCATTTT
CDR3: CASSPGQGTDQPQHF

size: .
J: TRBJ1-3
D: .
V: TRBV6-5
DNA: TGTGCCAGCAGTTACGGTGGGATTGGAAACACCATATATTTT
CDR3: CASSYGGIGNTIYF

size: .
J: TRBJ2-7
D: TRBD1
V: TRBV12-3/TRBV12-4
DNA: TGTGCCAGCAGTTTTCGGACAGGGCCCTACGAGCAGTACTTC
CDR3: CASSFRTGPYEQYF

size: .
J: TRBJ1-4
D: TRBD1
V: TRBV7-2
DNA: TGTGCCAGCAGCTTAGCGGACAGGGGAAATGAAAAACTGTTTTTT
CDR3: CASSLADRGNEKLFF

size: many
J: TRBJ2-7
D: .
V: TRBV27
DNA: TGTGCCAGCAGTTTATCGATGACCTCCTACGAGCAGTACTTC
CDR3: CASSLSMTSYEQYF

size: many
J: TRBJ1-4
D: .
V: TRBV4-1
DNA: TGCGCCAGCAGCCAAGATCTAGAAGGACCGCTAAATGAAAAACTGTTTTTT
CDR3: CASSQDLEGPLNEKLFF

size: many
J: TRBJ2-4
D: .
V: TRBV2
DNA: TGTGCCAGCAGTGAGGAGGGGGCGTTCCCCAAAAACATTCAGTACTTC
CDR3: CASSEEGAFPKNIQYF

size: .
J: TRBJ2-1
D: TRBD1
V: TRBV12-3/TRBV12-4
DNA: TGTGCCAGCAGTTTAGGGGGACAGGGAGGCAATGAGCAGTTCTTC
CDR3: CASSLGGQGGNEQFF

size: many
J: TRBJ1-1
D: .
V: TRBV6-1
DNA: TGTGCCAGCAATGAGGGACCGAACACTGAAGCTTTCTTT
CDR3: CASNEGPNTEAFF

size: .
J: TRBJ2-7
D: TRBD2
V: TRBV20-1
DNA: TGCAGTTTTCCTGCTAGCGGGAGACCGGAGCAGTACTTC
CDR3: CSFPASGRPEQYF

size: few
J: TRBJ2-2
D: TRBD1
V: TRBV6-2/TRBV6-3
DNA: TGTGCCAGCAGTTACTCAGGACAGGGGGAGGACACCGGGGAGCTGTTTTTT
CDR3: CASSYSGQGEDTGELFF

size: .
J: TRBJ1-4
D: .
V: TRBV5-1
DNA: TGCGCCAGCAGCTTGACTCTGGATCATGAAAAACTGTTTTTT
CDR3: CASSLTLDHEKLFF

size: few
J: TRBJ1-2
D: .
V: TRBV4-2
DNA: TGTGCCAGCAGGATGGACCCCATCAGGTCCTATGGCTACACCTTC
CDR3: CASRMDPIRSYGYTF

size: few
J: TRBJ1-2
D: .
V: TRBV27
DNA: TGTGCCAGCAGTTTATCCCGGGGGGCAAATTTCAGAGGCTACACCTTC
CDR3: CASSLSRGANFRGYTF

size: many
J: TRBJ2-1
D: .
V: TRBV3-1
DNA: TGTGCCAGCAGCCCGTTAGGGACGTTTAGCGGCAATGAGCAGTTCTTC
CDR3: CASSPLGTFSGNEQFF

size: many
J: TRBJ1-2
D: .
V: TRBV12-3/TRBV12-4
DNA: TGTGCCAGCAGCCACCGGGACACCCTAACCTACACCTTC
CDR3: CASSHRDTLTYTF

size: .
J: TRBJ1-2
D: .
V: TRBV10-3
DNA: TGTGCCATCAGTGAGGCGGAGGAACTGTATGGCTACACCTTC
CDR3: CAISEAEELYGYTF

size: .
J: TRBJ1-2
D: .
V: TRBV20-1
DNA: TGCAGTGCTAGAGAATCCCAGTATTCAAACTATGGCTACACCTTC
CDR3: CSARESQYSNYGYTF

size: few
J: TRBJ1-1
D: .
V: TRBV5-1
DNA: TGCGCCAGCAGCCAAACAGGACGGCACACTGAAGCTTTCTTT
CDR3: CASSQTGRHTEAFF

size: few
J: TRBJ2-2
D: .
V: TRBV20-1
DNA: TGCAGTGCTAGAGATCGGGCAACTTTCGCCGGGGAGCTGTTTTTT
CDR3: CSARDRATFAGELFF

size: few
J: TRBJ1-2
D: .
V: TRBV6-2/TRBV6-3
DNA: TGTGCCAGCAGTTACCGAACAATACAGGGAATTGTTGGCTACACCTTC
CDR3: CASSYRTIQGIVGYTF

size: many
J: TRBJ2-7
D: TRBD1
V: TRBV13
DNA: TGTGCCAGCAGCCTCACAGGGGACCACGAGCAGTACTTC
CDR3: CASSLTGDHEQYF

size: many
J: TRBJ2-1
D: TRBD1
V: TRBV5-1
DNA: TGCGCCAGCACTCTACGACAGGGGGCTGGGAATGAGCAGTTCTTC
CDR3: CASTLRQGAGNEQFF

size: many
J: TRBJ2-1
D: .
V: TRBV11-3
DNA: TGTGCCAGCAGCTCCATGGACGGGCCACGCAATGAGCAGTTCTTC
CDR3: CASSSMDGPRNEQFF

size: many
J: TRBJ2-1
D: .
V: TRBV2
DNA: TGTGCCAGCAGTGGTGCCCAGCAGTTCTTC
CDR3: CASSGAQQFF

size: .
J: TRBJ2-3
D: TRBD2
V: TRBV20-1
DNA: TGCAGTGCTAGAGATCTCGCGGGAGGGCACCCAGATACGCAGTATTTT
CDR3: CSARDLAGGHPDTQYF

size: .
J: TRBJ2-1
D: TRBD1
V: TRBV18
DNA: TGTGCCAGCTCACCCCCGGACAGGACTGATGGCAATGAGCAGTTCTTC
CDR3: CASSPPDRTDGNEQFF

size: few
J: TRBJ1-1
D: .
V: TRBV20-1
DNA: TGCAGTGCGGGCTCAGCTGAAGCTTTCTTT
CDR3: CSAGSAEAFF

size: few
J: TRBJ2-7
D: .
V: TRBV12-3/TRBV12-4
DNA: TGTGCCAGCAGTTTCCAGGGTGCAGACTACGAGCAGTACTTC
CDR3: CASSFQGADYEQYF

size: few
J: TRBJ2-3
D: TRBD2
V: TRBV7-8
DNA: TGTGCCAGCAGCTTAGAGGGAGCGGGGGGGCCGAATACGCAGTATTTT
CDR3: CASSLEGAGGPNTQYF

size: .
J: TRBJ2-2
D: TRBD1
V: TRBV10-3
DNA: TGTGCCATCAGCACGGGACAGGACGACACCGGGGAGCTGTTTTTT
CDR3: CAISTGQDDTGELFF

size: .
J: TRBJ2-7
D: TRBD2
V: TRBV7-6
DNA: TGTGCCAGCAGCTTAAATAGCGGGAGGAACTCCTACGAGCAGTACTTC
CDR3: CASSLNSGRNSYEQYF

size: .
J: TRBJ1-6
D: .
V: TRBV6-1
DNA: TGTGCCAGCAGTATGGGGCCAGGGAATTCACCCCTCCACTTT
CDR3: CASSMGPGNSPLHF

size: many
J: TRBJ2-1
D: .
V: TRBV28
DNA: TGTGCCAGCAGTTTTCCAGGGGTCTCCTACAATGAGCAGTTCTTC
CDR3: CASSFPGVSYNEQFF

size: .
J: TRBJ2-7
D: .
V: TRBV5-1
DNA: TGCGCCAGCAGCTTGGCCATCGGGGTTGACTACGAGCAGTACTTC
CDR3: CASSLAIGVDYEQYF

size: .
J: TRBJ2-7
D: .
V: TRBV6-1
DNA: TGTGCCAGCGGTACGGGTCCCTACGAGCAGTACTTC
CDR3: CASGTGPYEQYF

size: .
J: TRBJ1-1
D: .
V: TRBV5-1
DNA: TGCGCCAGCAGCTTGGTTCGGTCACGGGACATGAACACTGAAGCTTTCTTT
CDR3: CASSLVRSRDMNTEAFF

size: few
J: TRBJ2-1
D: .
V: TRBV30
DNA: TGTGCCTGGAGTGTACCCCGTGGGGGGCCCCACAATGAGCAGTTCTTC
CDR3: CAWSVPRGGPHNEQFF

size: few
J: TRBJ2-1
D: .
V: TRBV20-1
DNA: TGCAGTGCTAGAGTTCCAGCGTACAATGAGCAGTTCTTC
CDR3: CSARVPAYNEQFF

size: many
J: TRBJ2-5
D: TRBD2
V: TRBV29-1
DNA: TGCAGCGTTGAAGATGAGCGGGGGCTAGAGACCCAGTACTTC
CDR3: CSVEDERGLETQYF

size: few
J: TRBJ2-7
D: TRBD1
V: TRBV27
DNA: TGTGCCAGCAGCGTAGGACAGGGTTTCGGGGAGCAGTACTTC
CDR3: CASSVGQGFGEQYF

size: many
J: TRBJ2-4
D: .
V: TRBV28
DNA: TGTGCCAGCAAAGAGGGGGACGACATTCAGTACTTC
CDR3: CASKEGDDIQYF

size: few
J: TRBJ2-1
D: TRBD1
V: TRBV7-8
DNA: TGTGCCAGCAGCTCTACAATGTTAGGGACAGGGCTTTACAATGAGCAGTTCTTC
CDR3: CASSSTMLGTGLYNEQFF

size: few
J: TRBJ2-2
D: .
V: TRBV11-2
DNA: TGTGCCAGCAGCTCTCAGAAAGGGGAGCTGTTTTTT
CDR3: CASSSQKGELFF

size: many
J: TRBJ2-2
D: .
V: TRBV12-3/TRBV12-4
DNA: TGTGCCAGCACTCTACCCCTGCTAGGAACCGGGGAGCTGTTTTTT
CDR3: CASTLPLLGTGELFF

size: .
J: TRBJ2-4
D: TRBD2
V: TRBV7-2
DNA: TGTGCCAGCAGCCCGGGACTAGCGGGAGAGGCCAAAAACATTCAGTACTTC
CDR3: CASSPGLAGEAKNIQYF

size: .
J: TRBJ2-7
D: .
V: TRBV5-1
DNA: TGCGCCAGCAGCTTGGGAGGGGGGGGGCCGGTCGAGCAGTACTTC
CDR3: CASSLGGGGPVEQYF

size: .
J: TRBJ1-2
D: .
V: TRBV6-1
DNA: TGTGCCAGCAGTGACCAGGGTTGGGGCTACACCTTC
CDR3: CASSDQGWGYTF

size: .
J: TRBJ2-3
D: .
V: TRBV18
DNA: TGTGCCAGCACCCGAACCATAGATGCCACAAACACAGATACGCAGTATTTT
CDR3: CASTRTIDATNTDTQYF